This T cell receptor beta chain was recovered during a study of blood T cell repertoires in COVID-19 (dated by TCRdb to 2020 to 2021). Study-wide context: Samples covering the acute and convalescent phases of COVID-19 were provided by collaborators in the United States, Italy and Spain. The prospective study material was composed of cDNA or gDNA derived from T cells, B-cell-depleted T cells, or PBMCs. Samples came from the ongoing ImmuneRACE study (first 160 participants) plus 1,254 subjects from 6 global collaborators. Nearly every sample came with metadata listing a de-identified subject ID, COVID-19 status, age in years and sex. Subjects who had been exposed to COVID-19, were actively infected with it, or had recovered from it provided the deeply sampled blood TCRbeta repertoires that made up the dataset. The repertoires were released in a freely available public database meant as a resource for research on the immune response to SARS-CoV-2. Where HLA class I and class II types were available, the types were taken from metadata supplied by the sample provider, not from assay-based typing.

In Seattle, one collaborating source enrolled patients while the infection was active and tracked those patients longitudinally over the course of disease. The collaborating institutions used their own protocols to collect whole blood in K2EDTA tubes. For TCRbeta analysis, collaborators shipped samples in one of three forms: frozen whole blood, isolated PBMCs, or DNA extracted from either of those sample types. The study at large found these results: Clinical and demographic metadata were provided uncurated, with the amount varying by source and participant.

Per the germline V gene, MGHRA is the CDR1 and YSYEKL is the CDR2. From the cysteine up to the phenylalanine, the CDR3 has a length of 18 residues. Just CDR3 DNA is preserved here, 54 bases in frame from base 1. V and J are truncated by 0 bases and 4 bases respectively, leaving an intervening sequence of 18 bases. The immunoSEQ Assay, a bias-controlled multiplex PCR, was used to amplify TCRbeta CDR3 regions from genomic DNA. The study's processing was this. The number of nucleated cells in each sample was estimated from the amplification of reference gene primers within the assay. To quantify the absolute abundance of each unique TCRbeta CDR3 rearrangement, sequence reads were collapsed and filtered. For each sample, productive Simpson clonality was calculated by taking the square root of Simpson's diversity index across productive rearrangements. This immuneACCESS table, as held by TCRdb, lists in-frame sequences with V and J called but not all clones. Of the missing ones, under half trace to an unresolved V gene in checked studies; the others have no known cause. The V and J calls and the clone size are those of that table, but D and trimming were determined from the DNA. A total of 130,000 or so clones appear in this sample, 80% to 85% of them only once. Almost 9% of the sample goes to the ten largest clones.

This clone was seen more than once but under ten times. Its binding antigen is unknown. No base-level quality is on record; no much larger clone is a single base apart. Sequencing input: peripheral blood. This receptor was obtained from a man under 40 with COVID-19, enrolled during active disease. The sequence joins TRBV4-1 to TRBJ2-2, with TRBD2 tentatively as D gene (6 bases match). CDR3 loop: CASSQDLRGLAGTGELFF. The nucleotide sequence is TGCGCCAGCAGCCAAGATCTTCGGGGACTTGCCGGCACCGGGGAGCTGTTTTTT.